This record looks at one TCR beta chain sequence and its context. As yet, its antigen is unknown. This specimen comes from a study of cytomegalovirus exposure and HLA in healthy donors. Findings of the study overall: Around 160 TCR beta chains were listed as cytomegalovirus-associated.

PCR primers comprised 60 Vbeta and 13 Jbeta primers. The assay was immunoSEQ multiplex PCR, and TCRdb's table has in-frame clones only and misses some. The sample holds about 160,000 clones, 80% to 90% seen once. From germline, CDR1 is MNHEY and CDR2 SMNVEV (reference sequence). V lost 5 bases to trimming and J lost 0 bases, with 14 bases between them. This CDR3 contains 16 residues. The receptor was isolated from a male donor in good health and CMV-seronegative. Sequencing was carried out using PBMCs. The chain combines TRBV27 with TRBJ1-5; the D gene is possibly TRBD1 (5 bases). As DNA, the CDR3 is TGTGCCAGCAGTCCCCTTCGACAGAATAGCAATCAGCCCCAGCATTTT. Amino acid sequence: CASSPLRQNSNQPQHF.